The sequence of this TCR beta chain was determined in a study of vaccination and CD4 T cells after COVID-19. The wider study: Collection of post-vaccine samples followed dose two by a median approximately 69 days, spanning a range of 14 to 241. Study results and caveats: Spike mono-reactivity was found in 304 of 307 vaccine-specific clones from convalescent patients.

Treatment specified: 10-day PBMC culture with coronavirus spike peptide pools or control peptides (ViraFEST assay). Fresh replacement IL-2 medium substituted for half the medium on days 3 and 7. Regarding this clonotype: Antigen unknown.

The Oncomine TCR Beta short-read assay was applied to DNA of cultured CD4+ T cells. Extraction of genomic DNA was performed on cultured CD4+ T cells. TCRdb passed the PCR reads through MiXCR, listing each CDR3 protein once. The data show 16,000 or so distinct CDR3 sequences, approximately 55% seen once. This sequence was found in a human donor who had recovered from COVID-19. The sequenced sample was CD4+ T cells from blood, cultured in vitro.

The CDR3 loop is CASRGSSNQPQHF. Written as DNA, the CDR3 is TGTGCCAGCAGGGGCTCTAGCAATCAGCCCCAGCATTTT. The J gene is TRBJ1-5, the V gene TRBV28; D gene ambiguous. The CDR3 contains 13 residues. From germline, CDR1 is MDHEN and CDR2 SYDVKM. V lost 6 bases, J lost 0 bases, and 6 bases lay in between.